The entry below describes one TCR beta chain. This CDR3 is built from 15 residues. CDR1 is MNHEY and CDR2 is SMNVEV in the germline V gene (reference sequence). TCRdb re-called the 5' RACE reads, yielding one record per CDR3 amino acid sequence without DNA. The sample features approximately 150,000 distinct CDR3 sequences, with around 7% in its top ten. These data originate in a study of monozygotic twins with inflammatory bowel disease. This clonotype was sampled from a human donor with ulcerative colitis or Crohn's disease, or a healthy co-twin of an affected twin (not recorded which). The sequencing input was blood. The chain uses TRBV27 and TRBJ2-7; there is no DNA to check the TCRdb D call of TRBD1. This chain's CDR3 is CASSYGQGGPYEQYF.